This record concerns one TCR beta chain sequence. This sample is part of a study of blood T cell repertoires in COVID-19. For the study at large: Italy, Spain and the United States were the sources of the convalescent and acute COVID-19 samples. Sources were T cells, B-cell-depleted T cells, or PBMCs; the material itself was cDNA or gDNA.

Living in roughly 25 US areas, the participants were between 18 and 89 years of age. In germline, CDR1 is MNHEY, CDR2 SVGEGT. Trimming removed 5 bases from V and 3 bases from J; junction bases left unmatched: 6. The CDR3 spans 14 residues. As originally analysed: Nucleated cell counts were estimated from reference gene primer amplification. Sequencing was performed with immunoSEQ multiplex PCR; in TCRdb, only in-frame clones are kept and a portion is missing. V, J and clone size derive from that table, while D and trimming were established from the DNA sequence. The table lists a few hundred thousand clones, approximately 90% of them singletons.

The sample comprised PBMCs or T cells enriched from blood (not recorded which). The J gene is TRBJ1-1, the V gene TRBV6-2 or TRBV6-3; 7 nucleotides align to TRBD1. This clonotype was obtained from a woman under 30 who had recovered from COVID-19. The CDR3 bases are TGTGCCAGCAGTCGGACAGGATGGGACACTGAAGCTTTCTTT. The encoded protein is CASSRTGWDTEAFF.